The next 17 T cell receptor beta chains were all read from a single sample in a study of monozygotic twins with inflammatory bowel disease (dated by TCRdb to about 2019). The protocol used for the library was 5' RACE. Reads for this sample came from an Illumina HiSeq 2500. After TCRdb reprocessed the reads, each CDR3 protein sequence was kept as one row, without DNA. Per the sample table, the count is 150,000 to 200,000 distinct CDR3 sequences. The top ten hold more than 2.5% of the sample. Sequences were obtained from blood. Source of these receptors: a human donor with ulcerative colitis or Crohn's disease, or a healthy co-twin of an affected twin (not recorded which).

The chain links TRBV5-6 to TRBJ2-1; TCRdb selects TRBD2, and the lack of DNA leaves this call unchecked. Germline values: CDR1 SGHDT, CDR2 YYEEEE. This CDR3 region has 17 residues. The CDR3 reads CASSFLLAGGPYNEQFF. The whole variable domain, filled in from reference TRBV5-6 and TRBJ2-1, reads DAGVTQSPTHLIKTRGQQVTLRCSPKSGHDTVSWYQQALGQGPQFIFQYYEEEERQRGNFPDRFSGHQFPNYSSELNVNALLLGDSALYLCASSFLLAGGPYNEQFFGPGTRLTVL.

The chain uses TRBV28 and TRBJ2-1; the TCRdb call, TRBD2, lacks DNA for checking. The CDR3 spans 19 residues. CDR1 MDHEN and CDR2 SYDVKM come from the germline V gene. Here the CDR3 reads CASSYPGLAGVGAYNEQFF. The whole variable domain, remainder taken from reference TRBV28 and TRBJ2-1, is DVKVTQSSRYLVKRTGEKVFLECVQDMDHENMFWYRQDPGLGLRLIYFSYDVKMKEKGDIPEGYSVSREKKERFSLILESASTNQTSMYLCASSYPGLAGVGAYNEQFFGPGTRLTVL.

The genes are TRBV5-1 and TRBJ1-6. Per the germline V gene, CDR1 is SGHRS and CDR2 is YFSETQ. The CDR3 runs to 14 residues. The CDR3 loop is CASSLWGNNSPLHF.

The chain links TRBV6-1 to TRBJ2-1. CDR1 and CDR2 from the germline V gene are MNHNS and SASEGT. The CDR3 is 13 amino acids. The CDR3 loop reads CASSALFLNEQFF.

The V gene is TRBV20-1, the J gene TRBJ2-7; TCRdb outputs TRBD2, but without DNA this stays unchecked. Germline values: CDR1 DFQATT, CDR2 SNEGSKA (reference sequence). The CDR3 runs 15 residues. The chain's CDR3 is CSATGTSGMSYEQYF.

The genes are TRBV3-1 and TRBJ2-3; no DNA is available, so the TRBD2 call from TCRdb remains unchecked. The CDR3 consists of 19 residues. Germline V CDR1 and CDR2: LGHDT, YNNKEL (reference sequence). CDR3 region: CASSQDPAGGYDSTDTQYF.

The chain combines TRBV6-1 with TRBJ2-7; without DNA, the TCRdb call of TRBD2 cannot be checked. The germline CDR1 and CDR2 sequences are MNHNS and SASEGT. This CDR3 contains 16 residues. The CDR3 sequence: CASSALSGGSSYEQYF.

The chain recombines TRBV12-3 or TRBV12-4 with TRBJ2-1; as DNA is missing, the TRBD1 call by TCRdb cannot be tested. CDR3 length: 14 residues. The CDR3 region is CASNRDRVSNEQFF.

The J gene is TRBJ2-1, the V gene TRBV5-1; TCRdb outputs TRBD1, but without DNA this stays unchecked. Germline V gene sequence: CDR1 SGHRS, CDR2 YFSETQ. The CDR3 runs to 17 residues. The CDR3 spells CASSTQKRDVHRNEQFF.

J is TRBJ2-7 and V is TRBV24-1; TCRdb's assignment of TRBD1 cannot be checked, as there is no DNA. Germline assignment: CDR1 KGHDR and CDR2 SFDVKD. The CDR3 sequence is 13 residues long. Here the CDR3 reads CATSDRGSYEQYF.

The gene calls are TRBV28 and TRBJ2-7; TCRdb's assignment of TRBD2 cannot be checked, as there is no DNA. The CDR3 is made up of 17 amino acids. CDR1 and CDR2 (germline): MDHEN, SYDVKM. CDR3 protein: CASSLVVNSGGTYEQYF. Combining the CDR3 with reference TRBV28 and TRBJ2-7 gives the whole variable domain DVKVTQSSRYLVKRTGEKVFLECVQDMDHENMFWYRQDPGLGLRLIYFSYDVKMKEKGDIPEGYSVSREKKERFSLILESASTNQTSMYLCASSLVVNSGGTYEQYFGPGTRLTVT.

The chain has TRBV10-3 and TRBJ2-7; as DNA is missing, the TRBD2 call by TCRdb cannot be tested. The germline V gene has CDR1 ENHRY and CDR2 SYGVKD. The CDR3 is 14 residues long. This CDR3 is CAISAGLAGYEQYF.

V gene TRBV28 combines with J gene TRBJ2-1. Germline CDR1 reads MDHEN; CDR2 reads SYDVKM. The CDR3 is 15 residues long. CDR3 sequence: CASSLPTGINNEQFF.

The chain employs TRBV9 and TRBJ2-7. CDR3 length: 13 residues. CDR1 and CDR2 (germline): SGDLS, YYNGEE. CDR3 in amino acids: CASSERLTGEQYF.

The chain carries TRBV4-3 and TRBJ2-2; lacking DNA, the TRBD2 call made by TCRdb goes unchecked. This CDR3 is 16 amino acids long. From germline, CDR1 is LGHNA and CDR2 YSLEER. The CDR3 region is CASSRTSGFGAVELFF.

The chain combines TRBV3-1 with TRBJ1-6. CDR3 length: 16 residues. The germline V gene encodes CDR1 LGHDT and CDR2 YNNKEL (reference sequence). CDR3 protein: CASSQVGREVNSPLHF.

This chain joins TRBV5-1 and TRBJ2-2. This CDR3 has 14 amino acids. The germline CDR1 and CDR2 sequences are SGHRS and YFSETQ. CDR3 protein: CASSLALGIGELFF.